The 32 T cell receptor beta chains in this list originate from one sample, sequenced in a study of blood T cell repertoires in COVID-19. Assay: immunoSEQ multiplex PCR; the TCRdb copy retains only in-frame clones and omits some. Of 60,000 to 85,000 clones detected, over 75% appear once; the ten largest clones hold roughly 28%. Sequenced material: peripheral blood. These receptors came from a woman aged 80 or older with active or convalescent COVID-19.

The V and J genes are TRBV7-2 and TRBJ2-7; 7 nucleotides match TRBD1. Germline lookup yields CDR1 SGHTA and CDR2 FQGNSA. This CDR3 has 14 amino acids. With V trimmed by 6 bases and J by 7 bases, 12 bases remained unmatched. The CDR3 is CASRTGQQLPEQYF. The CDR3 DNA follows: TGTGCCAGCAGAACGGGACAGCAGCTACCTGAGCAGTACTTC.

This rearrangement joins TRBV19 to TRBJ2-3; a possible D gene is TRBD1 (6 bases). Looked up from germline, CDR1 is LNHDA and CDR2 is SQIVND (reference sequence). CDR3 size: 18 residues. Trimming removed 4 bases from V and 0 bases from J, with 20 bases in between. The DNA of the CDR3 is TGTGCCAGTAGTACAAATCTGGACAGCACCTCTAGCACAGATACGCAGTATTTT. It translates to CASSTNLDSTSSTDTQYF. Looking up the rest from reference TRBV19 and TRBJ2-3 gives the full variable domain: DGGITQSPKYLFRKEGQNVTLSCEQNLNHDAMYWYRQDPGQGLRLIYYSQIVNDFQKGDIAEGYSVSREKKESFPLTVTSAQKNPTAFYLCASSTNLDSTSSTDTQYFGPGTRLTVL.

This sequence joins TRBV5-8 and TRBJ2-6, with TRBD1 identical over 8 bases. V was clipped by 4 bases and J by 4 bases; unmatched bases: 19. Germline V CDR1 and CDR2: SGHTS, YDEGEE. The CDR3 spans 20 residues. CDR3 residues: CASSHVTGDRRRSGANVLTF. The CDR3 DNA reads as TGTGCCAGCAGCCATGTGACAGGGGACCGTCGTCGATCGGGGGCCAACGTCCTGACTTTC.

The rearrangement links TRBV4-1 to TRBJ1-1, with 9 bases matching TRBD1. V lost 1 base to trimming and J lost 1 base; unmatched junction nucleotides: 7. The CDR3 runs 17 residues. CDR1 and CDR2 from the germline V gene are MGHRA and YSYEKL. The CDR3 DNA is TGCGCCAGCAGCCAAGGTACCACAGGGGGCGAGAACACTGAAGCTTTCTTT. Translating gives CASSQGTTGGENTEAFF.

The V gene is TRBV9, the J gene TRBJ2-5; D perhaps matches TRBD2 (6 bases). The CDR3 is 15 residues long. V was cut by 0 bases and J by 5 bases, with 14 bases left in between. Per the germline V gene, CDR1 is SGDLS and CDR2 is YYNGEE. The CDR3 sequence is CASSVAGLSRETQYF. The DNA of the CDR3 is TGTGCCAGCAGCGTAGCAGGACTATCCCGGGAGACCCAGTACTTC.

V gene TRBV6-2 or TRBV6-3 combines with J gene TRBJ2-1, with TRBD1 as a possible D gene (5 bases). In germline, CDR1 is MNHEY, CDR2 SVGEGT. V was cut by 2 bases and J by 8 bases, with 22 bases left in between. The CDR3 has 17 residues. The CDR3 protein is CASSYLSGAYGVHEQFF. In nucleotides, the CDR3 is TGTGCCAGCAGTTACCTCTCTGGGGCCTATGGGGTCCATGAGCAGTTCTTC.

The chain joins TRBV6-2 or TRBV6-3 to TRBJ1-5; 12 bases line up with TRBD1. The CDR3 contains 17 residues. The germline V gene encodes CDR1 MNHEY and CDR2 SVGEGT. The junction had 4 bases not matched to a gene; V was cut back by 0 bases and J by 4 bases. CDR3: CASSYSGQGAINQPQHF. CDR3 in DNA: TGTGCCAGCAGTTACTCGGGACAGGGGGCGATTAATCAGCCCCAGCATTTT.

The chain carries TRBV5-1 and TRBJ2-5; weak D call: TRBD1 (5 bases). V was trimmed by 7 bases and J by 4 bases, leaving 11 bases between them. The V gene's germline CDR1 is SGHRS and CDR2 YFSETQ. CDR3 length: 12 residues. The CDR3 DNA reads TGCGCCAGCGGCGGACAAGGAGAGACCCAGTACTTC. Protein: CASGGQGETQYF.

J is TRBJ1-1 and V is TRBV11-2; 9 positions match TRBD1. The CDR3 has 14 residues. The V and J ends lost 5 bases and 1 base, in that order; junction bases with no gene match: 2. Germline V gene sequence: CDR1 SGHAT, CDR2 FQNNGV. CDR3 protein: CASSVQGANTEAFF. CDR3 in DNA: TGTGCCAGCAGCGTACAGGGGGCGAACACTGAAGCTTTCTTT.

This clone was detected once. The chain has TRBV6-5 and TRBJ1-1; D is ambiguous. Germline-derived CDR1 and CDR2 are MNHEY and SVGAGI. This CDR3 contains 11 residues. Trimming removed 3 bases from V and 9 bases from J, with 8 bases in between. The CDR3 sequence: CASSYNSKAFF. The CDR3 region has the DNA TGTGCCAGCAGTTATAACAGTAAAGCTTTCTTT.

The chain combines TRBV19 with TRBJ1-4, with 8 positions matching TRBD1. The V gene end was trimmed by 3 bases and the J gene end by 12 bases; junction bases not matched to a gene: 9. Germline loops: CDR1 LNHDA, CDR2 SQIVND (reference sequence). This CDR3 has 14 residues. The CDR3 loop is CASSIEGTGFELFF. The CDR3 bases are TGTGCCAGTAGTATCGAGGGGACAGGATTTGAACTGTTTTTT.

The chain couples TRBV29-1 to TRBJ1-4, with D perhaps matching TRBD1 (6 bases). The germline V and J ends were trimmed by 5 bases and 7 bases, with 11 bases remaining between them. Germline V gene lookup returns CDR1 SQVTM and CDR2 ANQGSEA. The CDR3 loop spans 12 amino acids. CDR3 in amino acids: CSVLNRAEKLFF. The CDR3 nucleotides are TGCAGCGTTTTGAACAGGGCTGAAAAACTGTTTTTT.

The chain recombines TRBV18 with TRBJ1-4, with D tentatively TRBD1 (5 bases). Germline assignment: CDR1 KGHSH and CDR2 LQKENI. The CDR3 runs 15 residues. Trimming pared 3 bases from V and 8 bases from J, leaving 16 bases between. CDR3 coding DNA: TGTGCCAGCTCACCGTCGCCGGGACTGGGCGAAAAACTGTTTTTT. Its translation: CASSPSPGLGEKLFF.

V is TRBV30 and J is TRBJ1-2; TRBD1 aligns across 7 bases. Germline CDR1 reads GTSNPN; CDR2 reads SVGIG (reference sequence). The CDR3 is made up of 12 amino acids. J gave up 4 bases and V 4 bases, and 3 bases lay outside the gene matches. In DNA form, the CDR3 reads TGTGCCTGGACTCGACAGGGCTATGGCTACACCTTC. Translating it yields CAWTRQGYGYTF.

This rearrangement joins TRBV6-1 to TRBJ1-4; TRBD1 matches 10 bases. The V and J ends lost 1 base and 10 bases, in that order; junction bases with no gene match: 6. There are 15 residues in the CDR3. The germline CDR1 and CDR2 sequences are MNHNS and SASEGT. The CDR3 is CASSEVRQGAGKLFF. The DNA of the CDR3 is TGTGCCAGCAGTGAAGTTCGACAGGGGGCAGGAAAACTGTTTTTT.

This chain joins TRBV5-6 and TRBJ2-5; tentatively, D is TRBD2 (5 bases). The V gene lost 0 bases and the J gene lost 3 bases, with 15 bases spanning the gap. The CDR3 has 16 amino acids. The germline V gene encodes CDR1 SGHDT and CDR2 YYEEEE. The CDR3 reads CASSLVFGVLKETQYF. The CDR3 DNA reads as TGTGCCAGCAGCTTGGTTTTCGGGGTTTTAAAAGAGACCCAGTACTTC.

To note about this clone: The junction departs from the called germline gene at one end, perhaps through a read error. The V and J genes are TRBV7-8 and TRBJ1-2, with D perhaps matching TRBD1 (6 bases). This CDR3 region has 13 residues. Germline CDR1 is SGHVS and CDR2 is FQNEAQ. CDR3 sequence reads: CASSRGIRDTRIF. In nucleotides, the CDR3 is TGTGCCAGCAGCAGGGGGATCCGGGACACCCGGATCTTC.

As DNA, the CDR3 is TGCGCCAGCAGCTTGCTTGGCGCAGGTCCAAGTCAAGAGACCCAGTACTTC. Translated, it gives CASSLLGAGPSQETQYF. The chain joins TRBV5-1 to TRBJ2-5, with unresolved D. V was clipped by 1 base and J by 2 bases, with 18 bases between them. The CDR3 is 17 amino acids. The germline V gene has CDR1 SGHRS and CDR2 YFSETQ.

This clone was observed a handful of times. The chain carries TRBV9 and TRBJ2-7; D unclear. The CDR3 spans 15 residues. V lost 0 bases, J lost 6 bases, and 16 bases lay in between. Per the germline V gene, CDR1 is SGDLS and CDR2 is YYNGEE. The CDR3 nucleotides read TGTGCCAGCAGCGTAGCTGAAGGCTCCGGGTTCGAGCAGTACTTC. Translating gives CASSVAEGSGFEQYF.

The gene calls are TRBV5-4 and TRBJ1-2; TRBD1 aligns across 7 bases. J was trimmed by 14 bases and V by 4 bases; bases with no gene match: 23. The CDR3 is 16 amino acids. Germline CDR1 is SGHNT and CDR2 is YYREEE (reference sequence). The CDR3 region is CASSPAAWNRGRGGTF. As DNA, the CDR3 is TGTGCCAGCAGCCCAGCAGCATGGAACAGGGGAAGAGGTGGGACCTTC.

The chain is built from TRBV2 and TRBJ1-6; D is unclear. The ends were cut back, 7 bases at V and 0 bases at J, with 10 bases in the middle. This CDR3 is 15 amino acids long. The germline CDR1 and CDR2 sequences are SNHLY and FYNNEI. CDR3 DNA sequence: TGTGCCAGCAATGTTGAGGGCTCCTATAATTCACCCCTCCACTTT. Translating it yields CASNVEGSYNSPLHF.

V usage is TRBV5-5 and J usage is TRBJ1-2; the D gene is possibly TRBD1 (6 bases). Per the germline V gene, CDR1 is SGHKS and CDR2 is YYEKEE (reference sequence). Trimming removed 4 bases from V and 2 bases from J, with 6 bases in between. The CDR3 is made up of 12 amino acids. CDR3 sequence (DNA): TGTGCCAGCAGCGGACAGAACTATGGCTACACCTTC. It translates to CASSGQNYGYTF.

CDR3 nucleotides: TGTGCCAGCAGGGATCTCGGACTAGCGGGGGACGAGCAGTACTTC. This codes for CASRDLGLAGDEQYF. The V gene is TRBV2, the J gene TRBJ2-7, with 13 bases matching TRBD2. This CDR3 contains 15 residues. From germline, CDR1 is SNHLY and CDR2 FYNNEI. The V and J ends lost 6 bases and 5 bases, in that order; junction bases with no gene match: 7.

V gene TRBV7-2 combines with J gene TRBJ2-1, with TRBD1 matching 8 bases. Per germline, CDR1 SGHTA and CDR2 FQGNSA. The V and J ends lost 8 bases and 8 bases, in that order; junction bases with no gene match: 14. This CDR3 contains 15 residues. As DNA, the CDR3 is TGTGCCAGCGCAAGGGACAGGTCTATTTTCTATGAGCAGTTCTTC. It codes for CASARDRSIFYEQFF.

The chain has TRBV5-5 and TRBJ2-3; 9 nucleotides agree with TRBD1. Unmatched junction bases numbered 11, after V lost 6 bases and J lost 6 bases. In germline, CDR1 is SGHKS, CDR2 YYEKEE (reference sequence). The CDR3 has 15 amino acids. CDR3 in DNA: TGTGCCAGCACCCGACAGGGACAGGGTCTGGATACGCAGTATTTT. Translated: CASTRQGQGLDTQYF.

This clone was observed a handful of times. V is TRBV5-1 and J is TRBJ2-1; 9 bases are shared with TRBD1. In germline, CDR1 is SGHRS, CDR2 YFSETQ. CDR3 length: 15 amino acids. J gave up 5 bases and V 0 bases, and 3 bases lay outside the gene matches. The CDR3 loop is CASSLGDRANNEQFF. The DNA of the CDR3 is TGCGCCAGCAGCTTGGGGGACAGGGCGAACAATGAGCAGTTCTTC.

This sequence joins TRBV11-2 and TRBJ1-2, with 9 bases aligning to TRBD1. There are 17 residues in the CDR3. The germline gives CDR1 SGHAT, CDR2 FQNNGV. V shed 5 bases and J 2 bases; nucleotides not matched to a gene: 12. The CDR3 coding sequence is TGTGCCAGCAGCCCACCAGGGGGACAGGGTAACAACTATGGCTACACCTTC. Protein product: CASSPPGGQGNNYGYTF. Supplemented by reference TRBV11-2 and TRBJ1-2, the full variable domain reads EAGVAQSPRYKIIEKRQSVAFWCNPISGHATLYWYQQILGQGPKLLIQFQNNGVVDDSQLPKDRFSAERLKGVDSTLKIQPAKLEDSAVYLCASSPPGGQGNNYGYTFGSGTRLTVV.

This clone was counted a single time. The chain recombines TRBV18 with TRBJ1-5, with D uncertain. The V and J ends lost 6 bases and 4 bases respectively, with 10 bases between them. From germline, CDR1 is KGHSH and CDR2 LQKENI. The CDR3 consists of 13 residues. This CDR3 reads CASSLEYNQPQHF. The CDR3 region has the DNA TGTGCCAGCTCGTTAGAGTATAATCAGCCCCAGCATTTT.

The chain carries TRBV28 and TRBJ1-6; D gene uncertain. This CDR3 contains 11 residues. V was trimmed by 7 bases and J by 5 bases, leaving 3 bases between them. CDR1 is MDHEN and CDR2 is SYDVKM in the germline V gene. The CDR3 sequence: CASTNNSPLHF. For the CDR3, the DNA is TGTGCCAGCACCAATAATTCACCCCTCCACTTT.

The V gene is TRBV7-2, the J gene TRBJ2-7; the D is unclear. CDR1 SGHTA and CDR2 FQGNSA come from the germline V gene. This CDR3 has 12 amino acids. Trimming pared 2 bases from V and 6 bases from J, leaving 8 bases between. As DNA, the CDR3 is TGTGCCAGCAGCTTAATTAGAAGCGAGCAGTACTTC. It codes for CASSLIRSEQYF.

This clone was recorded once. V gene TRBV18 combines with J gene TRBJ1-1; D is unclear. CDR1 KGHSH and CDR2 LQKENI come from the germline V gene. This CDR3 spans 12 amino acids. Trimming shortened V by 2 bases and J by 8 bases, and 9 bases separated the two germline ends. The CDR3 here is CASSPVGGEAFF. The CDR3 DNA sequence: TGTGCCAGCTCACCAGTAGGAGGGGAAGCTTTCTTT. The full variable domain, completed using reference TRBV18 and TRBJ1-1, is NAGVMQNPRHLVRRRGQEARLRCSPMKGHSHVYWYRQLPEEGLKFMVYLQKENIIDESGMPKERFSAEFPKEGPSILRIQQVVRGDSAAYFCASSPVGGEAFFGQGTRLTVV.

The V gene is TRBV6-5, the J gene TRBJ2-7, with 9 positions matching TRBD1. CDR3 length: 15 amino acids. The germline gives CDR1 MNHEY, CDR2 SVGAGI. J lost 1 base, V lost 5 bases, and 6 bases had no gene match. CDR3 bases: TGTGCCAGCAGTCCAACAGGGGGCGTTTCCTACGAGCAGTACTTC. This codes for CASSPTGGVSYEQYF.